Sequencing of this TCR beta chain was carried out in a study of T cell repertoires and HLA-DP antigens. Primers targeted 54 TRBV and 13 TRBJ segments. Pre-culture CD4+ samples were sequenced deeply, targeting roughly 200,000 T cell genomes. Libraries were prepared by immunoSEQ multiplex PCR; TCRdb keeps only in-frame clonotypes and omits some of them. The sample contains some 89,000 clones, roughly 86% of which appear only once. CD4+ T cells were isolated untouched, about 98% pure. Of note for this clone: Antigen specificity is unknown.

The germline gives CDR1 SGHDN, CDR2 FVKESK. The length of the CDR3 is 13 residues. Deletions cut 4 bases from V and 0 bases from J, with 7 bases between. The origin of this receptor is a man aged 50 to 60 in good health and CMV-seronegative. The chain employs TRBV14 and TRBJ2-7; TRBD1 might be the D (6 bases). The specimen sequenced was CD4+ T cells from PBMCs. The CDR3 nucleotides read TGTGCCAGCAGCCCGGACAGCTCCTACGAGCAGTACTTC. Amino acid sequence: CASSPDSSYEQYF.